This T cell receptor beta chain was identified in a study of T-cell reconstitution after alpha-beta-depleted transplantation in children. The CDR3 loop spans 15 amino acids. Trimming removed 1 base at V and 8 bases at J, with 14 bases between. Per germline, CDR1 SGHTA and CDR2 FQGNSA. This clonotype was found a few times. It was with unique molecular identifiers that the TCRbeta library was prepared. TCRdb analysed the PCR reads with MiXCR anew, one entry per CDR3 protein. The sample records about 270,000 distinct CDR3 sequences, 9.9% being singletons. The chain carries TRBV7-2 and TRBJ1-4; a weak D match, TRBD1 (5 bases). The TCR comes from a human donor who donated a stem cell graft to a child with SCID. The sequenced sample was PBMCs from the stem cell graft donor, obtained from the stem cell graft. The chain's CDR3 is CASSLGGGNWEKLFF. CDR3 DNA: TGTGCCAGCAGCTTAGGGGGCGGGAATTGGGAAAAACTGTTTTTT.